This TCR beta chain was identified in a study of response to subunit inactivated influenza vaccine. CDR1 and CDR2 from the germline V gene are MNHEY and SMNVEV (reference sequence). The CDR3 spans 14 residues. V gave up 3 bases and J gave up 6 bases, with 15 bases separating them. This clonotype was recorded a few times. The antigen is unknown. Study-wide points: There was a suggestion from the authors that each seasonal influenza vaccination recruits few new T cells.

MiXCR was run by TCRdb on the RT-PCR reads, yielding one entry per CDR3 protein. The sample holds some 500,000 distinct CDR3 sequences, over 10% seen once. The sequencing used PBMCs from blood, collected 40 to 50 days after vaccination. The sequence came from a man aged 50 or older who received an inactivated influenza vaccine. V gene TRBV27 combines with J gene TRBJ2-7; D perhaps matches TRBD2 (6 bases). The CDR3, as DNA: TGTGCCAGCAGTTTTGTCGGAGGGTCGGGCGAGCAGTACTTC. It is translated as CASSFVGGSGEQYF.